The present TCR beta chain was sequenced within a study of blood T cell repertoires in COVID-19 (dated by TCRdb to 2020 to 2021). Regarding the complete study: Samples covering the acute and convalescent phases of COVID-19 were provided by collaborators in the United States, Italy and Spain. The material from the prospective study consisted of cDNA or gDNA derived from T cells, B-cell-depleted T cells, or PBMCs. Deeply sampled blood TCRbeta repertoires from subjects exposed to, actively infected with, or recovered from COVID-19 were included in the dataset. The repertoires were released in a freely available public database meant as a resource for research on the immune response to SARS-CoV-2. The samples were drawn from the first 160 participants of the ongoing ImmuneRACE study and from some 1,300 subjects provided by 6 global collaborators. A de-identified subject ID, COVID-19 status, age in years and sex were almost always included in the sample metadata. HLA class I and class II types, where available, came from metadata supplied by the sample provider rather than from assay-based typing. General findings and caveats noted by the study authors: How much clinical and demographic metadata was included differed by source and by participant, and the metadata was provided uncurated.

The immunoSEQ Assay, a bias-controlled multiplex PCR, was used to amplify TCRbeta CDR3 regions from genomic DNA. Per the authors' processing: Within the assay, amplification of reference gene primers was used to estimate how many nucleated cells each sample contained. To quantify the absolute abundance of each unique TCRbeta CDR3 rearrangement, sequence reads were collapsed and filtered. For each sample, productive Simpson clonality was calculated by taking the square root of Simpson's diversity index across productive rearrangements. TCRdb obtained this table from immuneACCESS and retained in-frame rearrangements with V and J assigned. These tables miss some clones; where compared with another copy, unresolved V genes account for less than half of the shortfall, and the remainder is unexplained. Clone size and V and J calls were adopted from that table, with D and trimming inferred from the DNA. The sample table lists a few hundred thousand clones, about 87% of them with a count of one. 2.5% to 3% of the sample is in the top ten clones.

On this clone itself: What this receptor recognizes is not known. One base away there is no much larger clone; base qualities are not given.

V is reduced by 4 bases and J by 10 bases, leaving a spacing of 14 bases between them. The CDR3 contains 13 residues, cysteine and phenylalanine counted. Only CDR3 DNA is held: 39 bases, read in frame from base 1. CDR1 and CDR2, looked up from the germline V gene, are SQVTM and ANQGSEA. In the prospective study, participants were about 18 to 95 years old, resided in 24 geographic areas of the United States, and were enrolled through a virtual design. To assign participants to cohorts, the prospective study relied on clinical history that participants themselves reported in a screening survey and a study questionnaire. ImmuneRACE Cohort 3 recovered participants were defined by two consecutive negative NP/OP PCR tests, healthcare professional clearance, or symptom resolution. In the prospective study, mobile phlebotomists collected whole blood, serum and a nasopharyngeal or oropharyngeal swab from each participant. Over a roughly 2-month period, participants in the prospective study had the option of providing additional blood draws and questionnaires. Blood samples from the prospective study were shipped frozen or at room temperature prior to DNA extraction.

The chain is encoded by TRBV29-1 joined to TRBJ1-6; the D gene remains uncertain. The TCR sequence derives from a woman between 50 and 59 years old who had recovered from COVID-19. The sample taken for sequencing was PBMCs or T cells enriched from blood (not recorded which). The base sequence is TGCAGCGTTGCCCAGAGGGCAGGCTCACCCCTCCACTTT. This sequence encodes CSVAQRAGSPLHF.